The 3 T cell receptor beta chains presented below share a single source sample, sequenced in a study of T cell responses to AZD1222 COVID-19 vaccine. Libraries were prepared by immunoSEQ multiplex PCR; TCRdb keeps only in-frame clonotypes and omits some of them. The repertoire holds roughly 180,000 clones, with about 93% as singletons. Sequenced here: peripheral blood, sampled 28 days after the second AZD1222 dose. These TCRs come from an adult who received the AZD1222 COVID-19 vaccine.

V usage is TRBV29-1 and J usage is TRBJ2-1; 7 bases are shared with TRBD2. Germline V gene data show CDR1 as SQVTM and CDR2 as ANQGSEA. The CDR3 is 11 residues long. Germline trimming cut 6 bases from V and 7 bases from J; bases unmatched to any gene: 3. CDR3 loop: CSVGGLNEQFF. The CDR3 DNA reads as TGCAGCGTGGGGGGACTAAATGAGCAGTTCTTC.

This chain joins TRBV7-6 and TRBJ2-1; 12 bases fit TRBD2. V trimming: 4 bases; J trimming: 3 bases; junction bases outside the gene matches: 4. The CDR3 consists of 16 residues. CDR1 and CDR2 (germline): SGHVS, FNYEAQ. The DNA of the CDR3 is TGTGCCAGCAGCTATACGACTAGCGGGGGCTACAATGAGCAGTTCTTC. Translation gives CASSYTTSGGYNEQFF.

CDR3 residues: CASKGRDNNSPSNQPQHF. The CDR3 DNA sequence: TGTGCCAGTAAAGGCCGGGACAACAACTCCCCTAGCAATCAGCCCCAGCATTTT. The chain employs TRBV6-4 and TRBJ1-5; weak D call: TRBD1 (6 bases). The CDR3 has 18 residues. Trimming stripped 9 bases from V and 0 bases from J, with 24 bases between. Germline V CDR1 and CDR2: MRHNA, SNTAGT.